This T cell receptor beta chain was recorded in a study of CD8 T cells in ankylosing spondylitis (dated by TCRdb to about 2017). Concerning the study at large: To find TCR variants linked to disease, the study profiled T cell receptor beta repertoires in ankylosing spondylitis patients and healthy donors. The whole study cohort included 90 to 120 healthy donors and about two dozen ankylosing spondylitis patients. Peripheral blood was sampled, and synovial fluid was also collected from ankylosing spondylitis patients.

The research as a whole found: According to the report, matched synovial fluid samples from ankylosing spondylitis patients were significantly enriched for the disease-linked clones. Some TCR beta motif variants had previously been reported in synovial fluid and blood of reactive arthritis patients, which suggested common disease-initiation mechanisms. The disease-linked clones had a CD8+ phenotype and were found at relatively low frequencies in peripheral blood. A TCR beta motif made up of eight highly homologous amino acid variants appeared to be characteristic of blood from ankylosing spondylitis patients.

This clonotype has just a few counts. Its antigen remains undetermined. Base qualities are not provided; no much larger clone lies one nucleotide away. The sample was run on an Illumina HiSeq 2500. Quantitative 5'-RACE with molecular barcodes was the method used to prepare the TCR beta libraries. The study's own analysis went as follows. Disease-linked TCR variants were identified with a new computational method built on a probabilistic model of VDJ rearrangement. TCRdb ran its own pipeline on the public reads, namely fastp trimming at Q25 and MiXCR clone calling, and kept in-frame beta chains. Here each entry gathers all rows of one CDR3 protein and keeps the most common genes and DNA. TCRdb, rather than the study authors, made the V and J calls. The sample data list around 150,000 distinct CDR3 sequences, and 6% to 8% of these were observed just once. Together, the top ten hold around 12% of the sample.

Sample: blood, either unsorted or a sorted T cell fraction (not recorded which). The receptor was isolated from a female donor with ankylosing spondylitis or in good health (not recorded which).

The sequence in DNA is TGTGCCAGCAGGGGGGCCAGCGGGGGACGGGGGAGCCTCACCGGGGAGCTGTTTTTT. This is translated as CASRGASGGRGSLTGELFF. This receptor chain uses TRBV6-2 or TRBV6-3 and TRBJ2-2; TRBD2 matches 8 bases in the middle. Taken from the germline V gene, the CDR1 and CDR2 loops are MNHEY and SVGEGT. V is pruned by 6 bases and J by 4 bases, leaving 19 bases of the junction without a gene match. CDR3 length: 19 amino acids, cysteine to phenylalanine. Only the CDR3 portion is preserved as DNA: 57 bases, with reading frame beginning at the first base.